This TCR beta chain was recorded in a study of somatic mutations in cytotoxic T cells in rheumatoid arthritis. Study as a whole: Prior to any treatment and right after diagnosis, patient blood (under 31 ml EDTA) was drawn.

CDR3 length: 17 residues. Germline V gene sequence: CDR1 SEHNR, CDR2 FQNEAQ (reference sequence). Trimming took off 3 bases at V and 2 bases at J, with 16 bases between the two ends. Profiling relied on immunoSEQ multiplex PCR, and the TCRdb table lists in-frame clones only, not all of them. The sample gives under 20,000 clones, about 77% of which show up once; about a sixth is in the top ten. Material for sequencing was CD8+ T cells sorted from blood. The rearrangement uses TRBV7-9 and TRBJ2-2; a possible D gene is TRBD2 (6 bases). The clonotype comes from an adult with rheumatoid arthritis. As DNA, the CDR3 is TGTGCCAGCAGCTTCTCCGGCGGGACGCCCAACACCGGGGAGCTGTTTTTT. Amino acids: CASSFSGGTPNTGELFF.